The 20 T cell receptor beta chains presented below share a single source sample, sequenced in a study of radiotherapy plus CTLA-4 blockade in lung cancer. Assay used: immunoSEQ multiplex PCR; TCRdb lists only in-frame clones, some missing. The sample carries tens of thousands of clones, 88% recorded once. The sample here was peripheral blood, taken from a patient treated with radiotherapy plus ipilimumab. All receptors come from a human donor with non-small cell lung cancer whose response to radiotherapy plus ipilimumab could not be evaluated.

The rearrangement joins TRBV7-2 to TRBJ1-1; D remains ambiguous. The CDR3 is 13 residues long. The germline V gene encodes CDR1 SGHTA and CDR2 FQGNSA. V shed 0 bases and J shed 1 base, with 3 bases lying between them. The CDR3 protein is CASSLARNTEAFF. CDR3 in DNA: TGTGCCAGCAGCTTAGCCAGGAACACTGAAGCTTTCTTT.

The chain joins TRBV6-5 to TRBJ2-7; D might be TRBD1 (6 bases). The CDR3 consists of 13 residues. The germline V and J ends were trimmed by 6 bases and 8 bases, with 17 bases remaining between them. The germline V gene encodes CDR1 MNHEY and CDR2 SVGAGI. CDR3 nucleotides: TGTGCCAGCAGGGCCCCGGGACACTTTAAGCAGTACTTC. Protein: CASRAPGHFKQYF.

V usage is TRBV7-9 and J usage is TRBJ2-5; 11 bases are a match to TRBD2. The tail of the sequence fits TRBJ2-7 better, so the J call may be wrong. CDR3 length equals 14 residues. Per the germline V gene, CDR1 is SEHNR and CDR2 is FQNEAQ (reference sequence). DNA for the CDR3: TGTGCCAGCGGTGGGACTAGCGGATCCTACGAGCAGTACTTC. Its protein product is CASGGTSGSYEQYF.

This clone turned up a few times. This chain uses TRBV30 with TRBJ1-1, with D possibly matching TRBD1 (6 bases). The CDR3 length is 13 residues. Germline loops: CDR1 GTSNPN, CDR2 SVGIG (reference sequence). V was clipped by 5 bases and J by 0 bases, with 10 bases between them. CDR3 DNA: TGTGCCTGGGGAACAGGGCTGAACACTGAAGCTTTCTTT. Protein product: CAWGTGLNTEAFF.

The chain joins TRBV10-3 to TRBJ2-1, with a possible D match to TRBD2 (5 bases). This CDR3 spans 16 amino acids. V was cut by 0 bases and J by 7 bases, with 16 bases left in between. The V gene's germline CDR1 is ENHRY and CDR2 SYGVKD. The CDR3 loop reads CAISESGLASLNEQFF. Here the CDR3 DNA reads TGTGCCATCAGTGAGTCGGGGTTAGCGTCCCTAAATGAGCAGTTCTTC.

This chain connects TRBV18 to TRBJ2-5; D might be TRBD2 (5 bases). V lost 4 bases and J lost 4, with 22 bases in between. Germline-derived CDR1 and CDR2 are KGHSH and LQKENI. CDR3 length equals 17 residues. The CDR3 DNA reads as TGTGCCAGCTCACGCGAAACGGGAAGAGGGCAAGTAGAGACCCAGTACTTC. Translated: CASSRETGRGQVETQYF.

V and J are TRBV6-5 and TRBJ1-2; tentative D call: TRBD1 (5 bases). CDR1 and CDR2 (germline): MNHEY, SVGAGI. The CDR3 sequence is 15 residues long. V lost 6 bases to trimming and J lost 8 bases, with 22 bases between them. Here the CDR3 reads CASSRQASAGSGYTF. In DNA, the CDR3 is TGTGCCAGCAGCCGCCAAGCGTCGGCAGGGTCAGGCTACACCTTC.

On this clone: The junction and the germline gene differ at one end; a read error may be behind it. The chain joins TRBV11-2 to TRBJ1-5, with 7 positions matching TRBD1. Looked up from germline, CDR1 is SGHAT and CDR2 is FQNNGV. CDR3 length: 13 residues. The CDR3 DNA reads TGTGCCAGCAGCGTAGACAGGGATGAGCCCCAGCATTTT. Encoded protein: CASSVDRDEPQHF.

The V and J genes are TRBV4-3 and TRBJ2-3; D perhaps matches TRBD1 (6 bases). Germline V lookup: CDR1 LGHNA, CDR2 YSLEER. This CDR3 spans 15 amino acids. V was pared by 6 bases and J by 3 bases, with 16 bases between. CDR3 sequence: CASSLTGYLTDTQYF. Written as DNA, the CDR3 is TGCGCCAGCAGTCTTACAGGGTATCTAACAGATACGCAGTATTTT.

The V call is TRBV19, the J call TRBJ2-1, with TRBD2 as a possible D gene (7 bases). Trimming stripped 10 bases from V and 0 bases from J, with 19 bases between. Germline assignment: CDR1 LNHDA and CDR2 SQIVND (reference sequence). The CDR3 has 16 residues. CDR3 region: CATLGGGGSSYNEQFF. For the CDR3, the DNA is TGTGCCACCCTAGGAGGGGGAGGGAGCTCCTACAATGAGCAGTTCTTC.

The J gene is TRBJ2-7, the V gene TRBV27; D call uncertain. CDR3 length: 16 residues. Trimming cost V 3 bases and J 0 bases, with 15 bases left between them. Germline CDR1 and CDR2: MNHEY and SMNVEV (reference sequence). CDR3 coding DNA: TGTGCCAGCAGTTTTTCCAGCCAGACAAACTCCTACGAGCAGTACTTC. This sequence encodes CASSFSSQTNSYEQYF.

V gene TRBV7-8 combines with J gene TRBJ1-5; D may be TRBD1 (5 bases). The CDR3 has 13 residues. From germline, CDR1 is SGHVS and CDR2 FQNEAQ. The V gene lost 5 bases and the J gene lost 2 bases, with 7 bases spanning the gap. The CDR3 region has the DNA TGTGCCAGCAGCGACAGCCGCAATCAGCCCCAGCATTTT. It yields the protein CASSDSRNQPQHF. The complete variable domain, with remaining parts taken from reference TRBV7-8 and TRBJ1-5, reads GAGVSQSPRYKVAKRGQDVALRCDPISGHVSLFWYQQALGQGPEFLTYFQNEAQLDKSGLPSDRFFAERPEGSVSTLKIQRTQQEDSAVYLCASSDSRNQPQHFGDGTRLSIL.

The rearrangement joins TRBV7-6 to TRBJ2-5; D might be TRBD1 (6 bases). This CDR3 has 16 amino acids. V was shortened by 1 base and J by 1 base, with 13 bases between the two germline ends. The germline gives CDR1 SGHVS, CDR2 FNYEAQ. CDR3 loop: CASSLVGAGLQETQYF. CDR3 sequence (DNA): TGTGCCAGCAGCTTAGTGGGGGCAGGCCTCCAAGAGACCCAGTACTTC. The full variable domain, rest sourced from reference TRBV7-6 and TRBJ2-5, is GAGVSQSPRYKVTKRGQDVALRCDPISGHVSLYWYRQALGQGPEFLTYFNYEAQQDKSGLPNDRFSAERPEGSISTLTIQRTEQRDSAMYRCASSLVGAGLQETQYFGPGTRLLVL.

This clone was observed once. The CDR3 here is CASSLSGSGTPIYEQYF. The CDR3 DNA is TGTGCCAGCAGTTTAAGTGGGAGCGGGACGCCGATCTACGAGCAGTACTTC. V gene TRBV27 combines with J gene TRBJ2-7; 7 bases align to TRBD2. Unmatched junction bases numbered 13, after V lost 2 bases and J lost 3 bases. Germline values: CDR1 MNHEY, CDR2 SMNVEV (reference sequence). The CDR3 sequence is 17 residues long.

This clone is a singleton in its sample. This chain joins TRBV9 and TRBJ2-7; tentative D call: TRBD1 (5 bases). The CDR3 runs 14 residues. Trimming took off 4 bases at V and 8 bases at J, with 19 bases between the two ends. In germline, CDR1 is SGDLS, CDR2 YYNGEE. The CDR3 loop is CASSPRVAGFQQYF. CDR3 in DNA: TGTGCCAGCAGCCCCCGGGTCGCAGGGTTTCAGCAGTACTTC.

CDR3: CASSDLGQGSSYNEQFF. The CDR3 bases are TGTGCCAGCAGTGATCTCGGACAGGGGAGCTCCTACAATGAGCAGTTCTTC. V usage is TRBV25-1 and J usage is TRBJ2-1; 9 nucleotides match TRBD1. Germline loops: CDR1 MGHDK, CDR2 SYGVNS. There are 17 residues in the CDR3. Losses at the gene ends were 3 bases for V and 0 bases for J; bases not matched to a gene: 6.

This chain links TRBV5-1 with TRBJ2-2, with TRBD2 matching over 8 bases. Trimming took 4 bases from V and 3 from J; bases not matched to a gene: 5. Germline lookup yields CDR1 SGHRS and CDR2 YFSETQ. The CDR3 spans 15 residues. The CDR3 DNA reads as TGCGCCAGCAGCCTTGCGGGGGGTTACACCGGGGAGCTGTTTTTT. It is translated as CASSLAGGYTGELFF.

The chain uses TRBV9 and TRBJ1-1; perhaps TRBD1 as D (5 bases). V lost 2 bases to trimming and J lost 0 bases, with 11 bases between them. Per the germline V gene, CDR1 is SGDLS and CDR2 is YYNGEE. The CDR3 spans 15 residues. CDR3 amino acids: CASSVGGVMNTEAFF. CDR3 DNA sequence: TGTGCCAGCAGCGTGGGGGGGGTCATGAACACTGAAGCTTTCTTT.

V gene TRBV5-8 combines with J gene TRBJ1-5, with D unresolved. The CDR3 runs to 13 residues. Germline V gene sequence: CDR1 SGHTS, CDR2 YDEGEE. Trimming pared 0 bases from V and 6 bases from J, leaving 7 bases between. Written as DNA, the CDR3 is TGTGCCAGCAGCTTGGTAGGAGGTCAGCCCCAGCATTTT. Amino acids: CASSLVGGQPQHF.

As to this clone: Different DNA sequences within this sample yield the same CDR3. This chain uses TRBV7-2 with TRBJ1-5; D gene uncertain. The CDR3 has 13 residues. The germline CDR1 and CDR2 sequences are SGHTA and FQGNSA. V gave up 1 base and J gave up 2 bases, with 3 bases separating them. The CDR3 is CASSLERNQPQHF. CDR3 nucleotides: TGTGCCAGCAGCTTAGAGCGCAATCAGCCCCAGCATTTT.